These 8 T cell receptor beta chains came from one sample sequenced in a study of shared T cell receptors in the human thymus. Profiling relied on immunoSEQ multiplex PCR, and the TCRdb table lists in-frame clones only, not all of them. The sample lists almost 550,000 clones; 75% to 85% were seen once. The same data also contributed to another study, on human thymus T cells.

Source material: thymocytes. Receptors were obtained from a boy under two years old with a congenital heart defect.

This sequence joins TRBV6-1 and TRBJ2-7; D perhaps matches TRBD1 (7 bases). With 7 bases removed from V and 5 bases from J, the gap between germline ends came to 15 bases. The CDR3 consists of 13 residues. Looked up from germline, CDR1 is MNHNS and CDR2 is SASEGT. CDR3 residues: CASTNRGGNEQYF. In DNA form, the CDR3 reads TGTGCCAGCACTAACAGGGGAGGCAACGAGCAGTACTTC.

The chain has TRBV11-3 and TRBJ2-7; tentative D call: TRBD1 (6 bases). This CDR3 has 17 amino acids. V lost 1 base and J 3 bases, leaving 19 bases between the germline ends. Looked up from germline, CDR1 is SGHNT and CDR2 is YENEEA. The CDR3 sequence: CASSLAQGAEVYYEQYF. The CDR3 DNA sequence: TGTGCCAGCAGCTTAGCACAGGGCGCCGAGGTTTACTACGAGCAGTACTTC.

The V call is TRBV28, the J call TRBJ2-7; D possibly corresponds to TRBD1 (5 bases). Germline V gene lookup returns CDR1 MDHEN and CDR2 SYDVKM. Trimming took 3 bases from V and 2 from J, leaving 8 bases between them. The CDR3 sequence is 13 residues long. The CDR3 DNA reads as TGTGCCAGCAGTTTCGGACACCCCTACGAGCAGTACTTC. Translating gives CASSFGHPYEQYF.

The J gene is TRBJ1-2, the V gene TRBV14, with a possible D match to TRBD1 (5 bases). In germline, CDR1 is SGHDN, CDR2 FVKESK. Trimming removed 1 base at V and 4 bases at J, with 28 bases between. CDR3 length: 20 amino acids. CDR3 residues: CASSQAGCRDSLHPLYGYTF. The CDR3 nucleotides are TGTGCCAGCAGCCAAGCAGGGTGCCGGGACTCACTTCACCCCCTCTATGGCTACACCTTC.

This sequence joins TRBV15 and TRBJ2-5, with a tentative D call TRBD2 (7 bases). V was cut by 3 bases and J by 5 bases, with 16 bases left in between. The CDR3 length is 15 residues. Germline values: CDR1 LNHNV, CDR2 YYDKDF (reference sequence). In DNA, the CDR3 is TGTGCCACCAGCAGTCGAGGGGGGGCCTGGGAGACCCAGTACTTC. This gives the protein CATSSRGGAWETQYF.

This chain links TRBV6-6 with TRBJ1-1; D is unclear. Per germline, CDR1 MNHNY and CDR2 SVGAGI (reference sequence). V gave up 8 bases and J gave up 4 bases, with 14 bases separating them. The CDR3 sequence is 13 residues long. The chain's CDR3 is CASGSLSGTEAFF. CDR3 bases: TGTGCCAGCGGGAGTCTCTCAGGCACTGAAGCTTTCTTT.

V gene TRBV7-8 combines with J gene TRBJ1-1, with 8 bases that match TRBD1. The CDR3 covers 17 residues. CDR1 and CDR2 (germline): SGHVS, FQNEAQ. The ends lost 5 bases at V and 0 bases at J; junction bases unmatched: 11. This CDR3 reads CASSVTTGGEMNTEAFF. CDR3 nucleotide sequence: TGTGCCAGCAGCGTCACAACAGGGGGGGAGATGAACACTGAAGCTTTCTTT.

The J gene is TRBJ2-7, the V gene TRBV5-1, with 14 bases identical to TRBD2. This CDR3 comprises 15 residues. Germline V gene lookup returns CDR1 SGHRS and CDR2 YFSETQ. Trimming took 4 bases from V and 6 from J; bases not matched to a gene: 6. CDR3 coding DNA: TGCGCCAGCAGCCGAGGGACTAGCGGGAGTTCCGAGCAGTACTTC. Translating gives CASSRGTSGSSEQYF.